The source of this T cell receptor (beta chain) is a study of T-cell reconstitution after alpha-beta-depleted transplantation in children. Overall study findings and caveats: Counts and diversity of T cells one year after transplant came mostly from newly produced T cells. Two months or so post-transplant, alpha-beta T cells reportedly derived from several hundred expanded graft clones. Diversity of TCRbeta at day 60 was high in some patients, arising from surviving recipient T cells and thymic progenitors.

Molecular barcoding with unique molecular identifiers was used for the TCRbeta library. MiXCR was run by TCRdb on the PCR reads, yielding one entry per CDR3 protein. Seen here are about 350,000 distinct CDR3 sequences, under 20% observed once, and the top ten hold about 41%. Notes on this clonotype: Its target is not known.

This CDR3 comprises 14 residues. CDR1 and CDR2 (germline): LGHNA, YSLEER. Unmatched junction bases numbered 8, after V lost 4 bases and J lost 7 bases. The chain has TRBV4-3 and TRBJ2-5; 8 bases line up with TRBD1. This TCR was sampled from a male patient under 10 years old who had a stem cell transplant for acute lymphoblastic leukemia, so the T cells may come from the graft donor. This material consisted of PBMCs, mostly from graft donor cells, taken 360 days after TCRalphabeta/CD19-depleted stem cell transplant. In DNA, the CDR3 is TGCGCCAGCAGCCTGACAGGGGAAAGGGGGACCCAGTACTTC. It yields the protein CASSLTGERGTQYF.